The 31 T cell receptor beta chains in this list originate from one sample, sequenced in a study of blood T cell repertoires in COVID-19. Here immunoSEQ multiplex PCR was the method, and the copy in TCRdb shows in-frame clones only, minus some. Of 100,000 to 150,000 clones detected, around 80% appear once; the ten largest clones hold roughly 4%. The specimen was peripheral blood. These receptors came from a woman between 50 and 59 years old with acute or convalescent COVID-19.

The V and J genes are TRBV5-1 and TRBJ2-3; 7 bases are shared with TRBD1. Germline CDR1 reads SGHRS; CDR2 reads YFSETQ. V trimming: 1 base; J trimming: 0 bases; junction bases outside the gene matches: 5. CDR3 length: 16 residues. CDR3 loop: CASSLLGGGSTDTQYF. CDR3 nucleotides: TGCGCCAGCAGCTTGCTAGGGGGCGGAAGCACAGATACGCAGTATTTT.

The gene calls are TRBV5-5 and TRBJ1-1; D gene unclear. V lost 2 bases and J 6 bases, leaving 8 bases between the germline ends. The CDR3 is 12 amino acids. Germline loops: CDR1 SGHKS, CDR2 YYEKEE (reference sequence). In nucleotides, the CDR3 is TGTGCCAGCAGCTTTTTAAGCGCTGAAGCTTTCTTT. It translates to CASSFLSAEAFF.

V is TRBV5-1 and J is TRBJ1-6; 7 bases map to TRBD1. There are 15 residues in the CDR3. Germline CDR1 SGHRS, CDR2 YFSETQ. The V segment lost 7 bases and the J segment 6 bases; nucleotides outside the gene matches: 10. The CDR3 DNA reads TGCGCCAGCTGCCTAGACAGGGCGGGTAATTCACCCCTCCACTTT. Translating it yields CASCLDRAGNSPLHF.

The chain links TRBV7-3 to TRBJ2-2, with D unclear. This CDR3 has 13 amino acids. Germline CDR1 is SGHTA and CDR2 is FQGTGA. The V and J ends lost 4 bases and 4 bases respectively, with 7 bases between them. CDR3 bases: TGTGCCAGCAGCTCCGTCGGCACCGGGGAGCTGTTTTTT. Its protein product is CASSSVGTGELFF.

The chain joins TRBV28 to TRBJ2-1, with TRBD2 matching 7 bases. The CDR3 is made up of 14 amino acids. In germline, CDR1 is MDHEN, CDR2 SYDVKM. The ends lost 2 bases at V and 5 bases at J; junction bases unmatched: 3. CDR3 nucleotides: TGTGCCAGCAGTTTAGCGGGAGAGGACAATGAGCAGTTCTTC. Translated, it gives CASSLAGEDNEQFF.

The chain has TRBV19 and TRBJ2-6, with TRBD1 identical over 9 bases. This CDR3 is built from 17 residues. The V gene's germline CDR1 is LNHDA and CDR2 SQIVND (reference sequence). J lost 1 base, V lost 9 bases, and 10 bases had no gene match. Here the CDR3 DNA reads TGTGCCAGCACCACCGGGACAGGGTCTTCTGGGGCCAACGTCCTGACTTTC. Its translation is CASTTGTGSSGANVLTF. The variable domain in full, completed from reference TRBV19 and TRBJ2-6, reads DGGITQSPKYLFRKEGQNVTLSCEQNLNHDAMYWYRQDPGQGLRLIYYSQIVNDFQKGDIAEGYSVSREKKESFPLTVTSAQKNPTAFYLCASTTGTGSSGANVLTFGAGSRLTVL.

This clone has just one count. The chain combines TRBV7-9 with TRBJ2-1, with D tentatively TRBD2 (6 bases). The CDR3 length is 17 residues. Trimming took 2 bases from V and 2 from J, leaving 16 bases between them. CDR1 is SEHNR and CDR2 is FQNEAQ in the germline V gene (reference sequence). This chain's CDR3 is CASSLSFGGSAYNEQFF. In nucleotides, the CDR3 is TGTGCCAGCAGCTTAAGTTTCGGAGGGAGCGCCTACAATGAGCAGTTCTTC.

In this sample, this clone turned up a few times. The gene calls are TRBV3-1 (or the pseudogene TRBV3-2) and TRBJ2-3, with TRBD2 matching 8 bases. The V and J ends lost 2 bases and 1 base, in that order; junction bases with no gene match: 2. The CDR3 is 15 residues long. Germline V gene data show CDR1 as LGHDT and CDR2 as YNNKEL (reference sequence). The CDR3 region has the DNA TGTGCCAGCAGCCAAATGGGACTAGGCACAGATACGCAGTATTTT. Residues: CASSQMGLGTDTQYF.

The rearrangement links TRBV11-2 to TRBJ2-1; 11 bases line up with TRBD2. J was trimmed by 4 bases and V by 5 bases; bases with no gene match: 7. This CDR3 spans 16 amino acids. CDR1 SGHAT and CDR2 FQNNGV come from the germline V gene. CDR3 in amino acids: CASSSLAGGTYNEQFF. In nucleotides, the CDR3 is TGTGCCAGCAGCAGCCTAGCGGGAGGAACATACAATGAGCAGTTCTTC.

The chain carries TRBV19 and TRBJ1-6; 8 bases map to TRBD1. From germline, CDR1 is LNHDA and CDR2 SQIVND (reference sequence). This CDR3 has 16 residues. V trimming: 5 bases; J trimming: 7 bases; junction bases outside the gene matches: 10. CDR3 DNA: TGTGCCAGTAGTGGATCAGGGGGCCTCAACAATTCACCCCTCCACTTT. This gives the protein CASSGSGGLNNSPLHF. The full variable domain, in which reference TRBV19 and TRBJ1-6 provide the parts outside the CDR3, is DGGITQSPKYLFRKEGQNVTLSCEQNLNHDAMYWYRQDPGQGLRLIYYSQIVNDFQKGDIAEGYSVSREKKESFPLTVTSAQKNPTAFYLCASSGSGGLNNSPLHFGNGTRLTVT.

The chain combines TRBV30 with TRBJ1-1, with D tentatively TRBD1 (5 bases). The CDR3 covers 11 residues. With 3 bases removed from V and 10 bases from J, the gap between germline ends came to 12 bases. In germline, CDR1 is GTSNPN, CDR2 SVGIG (reference sequence). CDR3 sequence (DNA): TGTGCCTGGAGACAGGCAACGGGAGCTTTCTTT. This encodes CAWRQATGAFF.

The genes are TRBV5-1 and TRBJ2-2; TRBD2 is a possible D gene (5 bases). Trimming took off 5 bases at V and 0 bases at J, with 5 bases between the two ends. CDR3 length: 13 residues. From germline, CDR1 is SGHRS and CDR2 YFSETQ. The CDR3 DNA is TGCGCCAGCAGGGGAGCGAACACCGGGGAGCTGTTTTTT. It yields the protein CASRGANTGELFF.

There are a few counts of this clone. The chain carries TRBV29-1 and TRBJ1-4; D call uncertain. The V gene lost 7 bases and the J gene lost 8 bases, with 14 bases spanning the gap. There are 12 residues in the CDR3. Looked up from germline, CDR1 is SQVTM and CDR2 is ANQGSEA. CDR3 sequence: CSAEEGDEKLFF. Written as DNA, the CDR3 is TGCAGCGCTGAGGAGGGAGACGAAAAACTGTTTTTT.

The chain combines TRBV6-1 with TRBJ1-5; D not resolved. Germline assignment: CDR1 MNHNS and CDR2 SASEGT. CDR3 length: 16 residues. V lost 0 bases to trimming and J lost 3 bases, with 12 bases between them. The CDR3 is CASSEAQSRLNQPQHF. CDR3 bases: TGTGCCAGCAGTGAAGCCCAGTCGAGGCTCAATCAGCCCCAGCATTTT.

The CDR3 region is CASRPQGVVGANVLTF. For the CDR3, the DNA is TGTGCCAGCAGACCTCAGGGGGTGGTTGGGGCCAACGTCCTGACTTTC. The chain is built from TRBV7-8 and TRBJ2-6; 7 nucleotides line up with TRBD1. The germline gives CDR1 SGHVS, CDR2 FQNEAQ. Losses at the gene ends were 6 bases for V and 3 bases for J; bases not matched to a gene: 8. The CDR3 is 16 amino acids. Complete variable domain (other parts from reference TRBV7-8 and TRBJ2-6): GAGVSQSPRYKVAKRGQDVALRCDPISGHVSLFWYQQALGQGPEFLTYFQNEAQLDKSGLPSDRFFAERPEGSVSTLKIQRTQQEDSAVYLCASRPQGVVGANVLTFGAGSRLTVL.

This clone was counted between two and nine times. The gene calls are TRBV12-5 and TRBJ2-1; D possibly corresponds to TRBD1 (6 bases). The V and J ends lost 4 bases and 0 bases respectively, with 13 bases between them. The CDR3 is 16 amino acids. Germline values: CDR1 LGHNT, CDR2 FRNRAP. For the CDR3, the DNA is TGTGCTAGTGGTTCCGGACAGCTCAGCTCCTACAATGAGCAGTTCTTC. It is translated as CASGSGQLSSYNEQFF.

The chain couples TRBV6-1 to TRBJ1-4; perhaps TRBD1 as D (5 bases). The CDR3 totals 17 residues. From germline, CDR1 is MNHNS and CDR2 SASEGT. Trimming stripped 3 bases from V and 5 bases from J, with 19 bases between. CDR3 sequence reads: CASSEGRGGQGNEKLFF. CDR3 bases: TGTGCCAGCAGTGAGGGAAGGGGTGGGCAGGGAAATGAAAAACTGTTTTTT.

J is TRBJ2-1 and V is TRBV30, with D possibly TRBD1 on 7 matching bases. There are 13 residues in the CDR3. Trimming shortened V by 3 bases and J by 9 bases, and 15 bases separated the two germline ends. Germline CDR1 reads GTSNPN; CDR2 reads SVGIG (reference sequence). The CDR3 DNA is TGTGCCTGGAGCAACAGGGGACTCGCTGAGCAGTTCTTC. It is translated as CAWSNRGLAEQFF.

A single count supports this clone. The chain uses TRBV28 and TRBJ1-1; 12 nucleotides match TRBD1. The CDR3 length is 16 residues. The J segment lost 3 bases and the V segment lost 5 bases, leaving 7 bases of the junction unmatched. CDR1 is MDHEN and CDR2 is SYDVKM in the germline V gene. The DNA for the CDR3 is TGTGCCAGCAGTCCCAGGGACAGGGGGCCGTACACTGAAGCTTTCTTT. Its translation is CASSPRDRGPYTEAFF.

The chain couples TRBV30 to TRBJ1-1; D remains unclear. The V end lost 4 bases, the J end lost 1 base, and 10 bases lay between the germline ends. Germline CDR1 reads GTSNPN; CDR2 reads SVGIG (reference sequence). The CDR3 is 13 residues long. CDR3 nucleotide sequence: TGTGCCTGGATCGATTCAGGGAACACTGAAGCTTTCTTT. This codes for CAWIDSGNTEAFF.

The genes are TRBV3-1 (or the pseudogene TRBV3-2) and TRBJ1-2; weak D call: TRBD1 (6 bases). V was trimmed by 5 bases and J by 8 bases, leaving 18 bases between them. Germline V gene data show CDR1 as LGHDT and CDR2 as YNNKEL (reference sequence). CDR3 size: 14 residues. CDR3 nucleotides: TGTGCCAGCAGCAACAGAGACAGGTCGGGCGGCTACACCTTC. It translates to CASSNRDRSGGYTF.

The chain is built from TRBV10-2 and TRBJ2-7, with TRBD2 matching 9 bases. Trimming removed 4 bases from V and 5 bases from J; junction bases left unmatched: 6. Germline values: CDR1 WSHSY, CDR2 SAAADI. CDR3 size: 14 residues. This CDR3 reads CASSGRTSEDEQYF. The CDR3 DNA is TGCGCCAGCAGTGGGCGGACTAGCGAAGACGAGCAGTACTTC.

This rearrangement joins TRBV11-2 to TRBJ2-1; 11 nucleotides match TRBD2. Germline loops: CDR1 SGHAT, CDR2 FQNNGV. V gave up 1 base and J gave up 7 bases; unmatched junction bases: 9. This CDR3 has 17 residues. DNA of the CDR3: TGTGCCAGCAGCTTAGTGGTCCTAGCGGGAGGTACAAATGAGCAGTTCTTC. Translated: CASSLVVLAGGTNEQFF.

The V gene is TRBV4-1, the J gene TRBJ2-2, with 14 nucleotides matching TRBD2. This CDR3 is built from 16 residues. The germline gives CDR1 MGHRA, CDR2 YSYEKL. With V trimmed by 1 base and J by 6 bases, 1 base remained unmatched. CDR3 in DNA: TGCGCCAGCAGCCAAGGGACTAGCGGGGGGTCCGGGGAGCTGTTTTTT. Its translation is CASSQGTSGGSGELFF.

In DNA, the CDR3 is TGTGCCAGTAGTCTGGGACAGGGGGCCTATGGCTACACCTTC. This translates into CASSLGQGAYGYTF. This rearrangement joins TRBV19 to TRBJ1-2; 12 bases align to TRBD1. CDR3 length: 14 amino acids. Trimming cost V 5 bases and J 4 bases; bases outside gene matches: 2. CDR1 is LNHDA, CDR2 SQIVND, per germline (reference sequence). The whole variable domain, remainder taken from reference TRBV19 and TRBJ1-2, is DGGITQSPKYLFRKEGQNVTLSCEQNLNHDAMYWYRQDPGQGLRLIYYSQIVNDFQKGDIAEGYSVSREKKESFPLTVTSAQKNPTAFYLCASSLGQGAYGYTFGSGTRLTVV.

The chain carries TRBV28 and TRBJ1-2, with D possibly matching TRBD1 (5 bases). The ends were cut back, 3 bases at V and 4 bases at J, with 9 bases in the middle. The CDR3 totals 13 residues. Germline loops: CDR1 MDHEN, CDR2 SYDVKM. This CDR3 reads CASSFGGGYGYTF. The DNA of the CDR3 is TGTGCCAGCAGTTTCGGGGGTGGCTATGGCTACACCTTC.

The V gene is TRBV11-2, the J gene TRBJ2-7; possibly TRBD2 for D (5 bases). V lost 5 bases and J lost 5, with 16 bases in between. Germline CDR1 SGHAT, CDR2 FQNNGV. The CDR3 covers 14 residues. CDR3 nucleotides: TGTGCCAGCAGCCTCGAGGGCTTGATTAACGAGCAGTACTTC. Its protein is CASSLEGLINEQYF.

V and J are TRBV25-1 and TRBJ1-1; maybe TRBD1 (5 bases). Trimming left V 7 bases short and J 1 base short, with 13 bases between. The CDR3 sequence is 14 residues long. CDR1 is MGHDK and CDR2 is SYGVNS in the germline V gene. Written as DNA, the CDR3 is TGTGCCAGCACCCCAGCAGGGCGGAACACTGAAGCTTTCTTT. Translating gives CASTPAGRNTEAFF. The full variable domain, completed using reference TRBV25-1 and TRBJ1-1, is EADIYQTPRYLVIGTGKKITLECSQTMGHDKMYWYQQDPGMELHLIHYSYGVNSTEKGDLSSESTVSRIRTEHFPLTLESARPSHTSQYLCASTPAGRNTEAFFGQGTRLTVV.

The count of this clone is one. The rearrangement joins TRBV2 to TRBJ1-1, with no clear D. From germline, CDR1 is SNHLY and CDR2 FYNNEI. Trimming removed 0 bases at V and 1 base at J, with 9 bases between. CDR3 length: 15 residues. CDR3 bases: TGTGCCAGCAGTGAAGCCCAACACCAGAACACTGAAGCTTTCTTT. Residues: CASSEAQHQNTEAFF.

This chain joins TRBV6-1 and TRBJ2-7; 8 bases match TRBD1. Unmatched junction bases numbered 3, after V lost 3 bases and J lost 2 bases. Germline CDR1 and CDR2: MNHNS and SASEGT. CDR3 length equals 14 residues. The CDR3 reads CASSEGTGAYEQYF. The CDR3 DNA is TGTGCCAGCAGTGAGGGGACAGGCGCCTACGAGCAGTACTTC.

The chain combines TRBV2 with TRBJ2-3; D remains ambiguous. Germline V gene lookup returns CDR1 SNHLY and CDR2 FYNNEI. This CDR3 comprises 13 residues. The V gene lost 4 bases and the J gene lost 4 bases, with 9 bases spanning the gap. CDR3 coding DNA: TGTGCCAGCAGTGTCCCTAGTTCAGATACGCAGTATTTT. It yields the protein CASSVPSSDTQYF.